These T cell receptor beta chains were read from a single sample in a study of PD-1 blockade in classical Hodgkin lymphoma. Some clones are missing from TCRdb's copy, which holds only in-frame ones; the method was immunoSEQ multiplex PCR. The sample has tens of thousands of clones, 90% seen once. This material consisted of peripheral blood mononuclear cells (PBMCs), taken before the fourth cycle of nivolumab. The receptors derive from a human donor with classical Hodgkin lymphoma. The CDR3 runs from the conserved cysteine through the conserved F or W. The order of the fields is clone size, V gene, J gene, D gene, CDR3 DNA, CDR3 protein. D genes are given only for firm matches. The size of a clone is reported for some rows only, either as once, few or many, or as a class for expanded clones.

-	TRBV6-5	TRBJ1-1	-	TGTGCCAGCAGTTACTCTGGCTTCCCTGAAGCTTTCTTT	CASSYSGFPEAFF
-	TRBV19	TRBJ1-6	-	TGTGCCAGTAGTCCCCGACCGTACTCCTATAATTCACCCCTCCACTTT	CASSPRPYSYNSPLHF
-	TRBV28	TRBJ1-6	-	TGTGCCAGCGCCACCCTTTCGGGTAATTCACCCCTCCACTTT	CASATLSGNSPLHF
once	TRBV15	TRBJ2-2	-	TGTGCCACCAGCACGAGGACAGCGAACACCGGGGAGCTGTTTTTT	CATSTRTANTGELFF
-	TRBV30	TRBJ1-3	TRBD1	TGTGCCTGGAGTGTAAAGGGGGCAGTGGACACCATATATTTT	CAWSVKGAVDTIYF
-	TRBV5-1	TRBJ1-1	-	TGCGCCAGCAGCTTGGTCCAGGGGCGAGACACTGAAGCTTTCTTT	CASSLVQGRDTEAFF
-	TRBV7-9	TRBJ1-4	-	TGTGCCAGCAGCTTAGCGCGCCGGGTCCGGGAAAAACTGTTTTTT	CASSLARRVREKLFF
-	TRBV2	TRBJ2-1	TRBD2	TGTGCCAGCAGGGGGGGGGCCCTAGCGGGGACCATATACAATGAGCAGTTCTTC	CASRGGALAGTIYNEQFF
-	TRBV30	TRBJ1-5	-	TGTGCCTGGAGCCCGGGCCTAAGGGGCAATCAGCCCCAGCATTTT	CAWSPGLRGNQPQHF
-	TRBV10-3	TRBJ2-6	-	TGTGCCACCTACACATTTACTGGGGTACCCTCTGGGGCCAACGTCCTGACTTTC	CATYTFTGVPSGANVLTF
-	TRBV20-1	TRBJ1-4	-	TGCAGTGCTTCGGGGTGGGAAAAACTGTTTTTT	CSASGWEKLFF
-	TRBV11-2	TRBJ2-7	TRBD1	TGTGCCAGCAGCCCGGGACAGGGAACGTTCTACGAGCAGTACTTC	CASSPGQGTFYEQYF
-	TRBV11-2	TRBJ2-7	-	TGTGCCAGCAGCCTCGCGGGCGGCGAGCAGTACTTC	CASSLAGGEQYF
-	TRBV6-9	TRBJ2-4	-	TGTGCCAACCTGACGGTGGCTCCAGCGGGCATTCAGTACTTC	CANLTVAPAGIQYF
few	TRBV30	TRBJ1-5	TRBD1	TGTGCCTTGTCCGGGACAGCGGATCAGCCCCAGCATTTT	CALSGTADQPQHF
-	TRBV2	TRBJ2-7	TRBD2	TGTGCCAGCAGTGTTGGGGGACTAGGCTTCCACGAGCAGTACTTC	CASSVGGLGFHEQYF
-	TRBV4-3	TRBJ1-4	-	TGCGCCAGCAGCCAATACGCGTCAGAGGCAACTAATGAAAAACTGTTTTTT	CASSQYASEATNEKLFF
few	TRBV27	TRBJ2-3	-	TGTGCCAGCAGTTTTACAGGGAGCACAGATACGCAGTATTTT	CASSFTGSTDTQYF
-	TRBV27	TRBJ1-1	-	TGTGCCAGCAGTTTATCAGGGACATCCGAAGCTTTCTTT	CASSLSGTSEAFF
-	TRBV7-3	TRBJ1-2	TRBD1	TGTGCCAGCCCACGGGACAGCCCGACTAACTATGGCTACACCTTC	CASPRDSPTNYGYTF
-	TRBV6-6	TRBJ1-1	-	TGTGCCAGCATTATGCAGTTGTACACTGAAGCTTTCTTT	CASIMQLYTEAFF
-	TRBV7-9	TRBJ1-1	-	TGTGCCAGCAGACTATCGGGTGAAGCTTTCTTT	CASRLSGEAFF